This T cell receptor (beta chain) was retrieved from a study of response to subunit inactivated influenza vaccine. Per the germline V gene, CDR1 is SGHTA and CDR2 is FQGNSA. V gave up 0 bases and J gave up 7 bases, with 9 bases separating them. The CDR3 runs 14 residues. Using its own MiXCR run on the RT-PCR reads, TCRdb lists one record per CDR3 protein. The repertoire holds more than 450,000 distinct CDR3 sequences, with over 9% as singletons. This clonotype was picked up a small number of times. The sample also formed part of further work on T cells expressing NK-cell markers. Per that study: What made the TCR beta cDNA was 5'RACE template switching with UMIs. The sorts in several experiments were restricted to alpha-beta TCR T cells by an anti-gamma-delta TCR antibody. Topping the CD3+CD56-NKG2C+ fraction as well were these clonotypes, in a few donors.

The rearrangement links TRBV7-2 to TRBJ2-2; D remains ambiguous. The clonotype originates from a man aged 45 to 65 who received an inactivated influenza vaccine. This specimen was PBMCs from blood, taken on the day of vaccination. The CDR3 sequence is CASSLAPVGGELFF. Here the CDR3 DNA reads TGTGCCAGCAGCTTAGCTCCCGTGGGCGGGGAGCTGTTTTTT.